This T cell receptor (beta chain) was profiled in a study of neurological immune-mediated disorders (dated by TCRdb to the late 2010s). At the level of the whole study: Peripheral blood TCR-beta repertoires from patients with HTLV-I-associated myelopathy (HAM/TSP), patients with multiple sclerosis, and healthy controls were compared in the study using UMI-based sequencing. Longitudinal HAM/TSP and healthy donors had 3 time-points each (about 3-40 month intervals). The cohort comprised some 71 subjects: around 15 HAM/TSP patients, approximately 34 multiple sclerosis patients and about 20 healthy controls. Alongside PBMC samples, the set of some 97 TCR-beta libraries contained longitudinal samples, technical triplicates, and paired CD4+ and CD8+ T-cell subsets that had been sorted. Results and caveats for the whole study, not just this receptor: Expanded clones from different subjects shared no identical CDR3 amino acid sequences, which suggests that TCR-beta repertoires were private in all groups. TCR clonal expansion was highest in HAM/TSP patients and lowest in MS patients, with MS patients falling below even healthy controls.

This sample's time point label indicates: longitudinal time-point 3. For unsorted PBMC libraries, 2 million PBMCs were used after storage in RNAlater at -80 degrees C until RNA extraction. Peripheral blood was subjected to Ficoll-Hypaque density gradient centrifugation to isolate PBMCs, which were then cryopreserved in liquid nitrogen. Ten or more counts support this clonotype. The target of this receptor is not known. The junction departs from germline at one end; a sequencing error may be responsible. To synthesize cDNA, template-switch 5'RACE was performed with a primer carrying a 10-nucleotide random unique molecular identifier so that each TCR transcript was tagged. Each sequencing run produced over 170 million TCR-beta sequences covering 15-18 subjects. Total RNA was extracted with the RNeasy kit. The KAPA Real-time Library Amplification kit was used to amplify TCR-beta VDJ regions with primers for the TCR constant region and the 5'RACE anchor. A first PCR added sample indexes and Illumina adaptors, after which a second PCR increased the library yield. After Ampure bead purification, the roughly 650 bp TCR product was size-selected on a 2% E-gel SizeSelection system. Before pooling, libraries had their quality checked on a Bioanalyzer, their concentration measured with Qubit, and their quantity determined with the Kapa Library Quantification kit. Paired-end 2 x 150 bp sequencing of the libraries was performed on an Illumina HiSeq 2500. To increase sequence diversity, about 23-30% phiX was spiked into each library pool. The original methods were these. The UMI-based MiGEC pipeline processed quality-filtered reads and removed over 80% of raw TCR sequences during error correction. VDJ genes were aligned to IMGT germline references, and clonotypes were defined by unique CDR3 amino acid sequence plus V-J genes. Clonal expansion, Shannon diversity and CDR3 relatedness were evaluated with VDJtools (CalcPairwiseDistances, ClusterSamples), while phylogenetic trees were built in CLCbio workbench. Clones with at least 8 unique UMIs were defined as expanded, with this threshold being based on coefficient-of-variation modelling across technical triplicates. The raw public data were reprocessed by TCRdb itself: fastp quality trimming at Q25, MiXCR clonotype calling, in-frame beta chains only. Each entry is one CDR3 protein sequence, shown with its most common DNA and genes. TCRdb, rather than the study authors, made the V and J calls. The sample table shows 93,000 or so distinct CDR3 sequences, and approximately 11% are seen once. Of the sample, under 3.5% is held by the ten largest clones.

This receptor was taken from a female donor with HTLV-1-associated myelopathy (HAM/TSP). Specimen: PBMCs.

The bases are TGTGCTACCAGCAGAGGATTCGGTGGGGGTTCTTCCTACGAGCAGTACTTC. Translated, it gives CATSRGFGGGSSYEQYF. The V gene is TRBV15 and the J gene is TRBJ2-7; the D gene is possibly TRBD1 or TRBD2, each agreeing over 5 bases. The CDR3 numbers 17 residues from cysteine through phenylalanine. The retained sequence is limited to the CDR3, 51 bases, with the frame set at the first base. CDR1 and CDR2 are drawn from the germline V gene (reference sequence): LNHNV, YYDKDF.